These 8 T cell receptor beta chains came from one sample sequenced in a study of blood T cell repertoires in COVID-19. Clones were read by immunoSEQ multiplex PCR, and TCRdb kept only the in-frame ones, dropping some. The sample consists of a few hundred thousand clones, 65% to 90% of them appearing once. The sample taken for sequencing was peripheral blood. These TCRs come from a man aged 45 to 65 with acute or convalescent COVID-19.

V usage is TRBV27 and J usage is TRBJ2-7; D may be TRBD1 (5 bases). Trimming left V 0 bases short and J 2 bases short, with 11 bases between. CDR3 length: 15 residues. Germline CDR1 MNHEY, CDR2 SMNVEV (reference sequence). Here the CDR3 DNA reads TGTGCCAGCAGTTTATCTGGACATACTCCCTACGAGCAGTACTTC. It is translated as CASSLSGHTPYEQYF.

This clone has just a few counts. The same CDR3 also results from other DNA sequences found in this sample. V is TRBV7-9 and J is TRBJ1-5, with 7 positions matching TRBD1. The CDR3 has 14 amino acids. V lost 4 bases and J lost 4; bases outside the gene matches: 4. Looked up from germline, CDR1 is SEHNR and CDR2 is FQNEAQ (reference sequence). The CDR3 DNA reads as TGTGCCAGCAGCTCAGCGACAGGGAATCAGCCCCAGCATTTT. It yields the protein CASSSATGNQPQHF.

The V gene is TRBV19, the J gene TRBJ2-3; 9 nucleotides agree with TRBD2. Germline values: CDR1 LNHDA, CDR2 SQIVND (reference sequence). The CDR3 contains 15 residues. V shed 4 bases, J shed 6 bases, and the junction held 8 bases outside the gene matches. CDR3 sequence reads: CASSRDSGGADTQYF. The CDR3 region has the DNA TGTGCCAGTAGTAGGGATAGCGGGGGTGCGGATACGCAGTATTTT.

V is TRBV15 and J is TRBJ1-6; D is ambiguous. Between the trimmed V and J ends, which lost 0 bases and 5 bases, there was a span of 5 bases. CDR1 LNHNV and CDR2 YYDKDF come from the germline V gene (reference sequence). The CDR3 has 14 residues. CDR3 region: CATSRDHNNSPLHF. CDR3 sequence (DNA): TGTGCCACCAGCAGAGATCACAATAATTCACCCCTCCACTTT.

The sample holds one count of this clone. This sequence joins TRBV7-2 and TRBJ2-5, with 10 bases aligning to TRBD2. The CDR3 spans 14 residues. CDR1 and CDR2 from the germline V gene are SGHTA and FQGNSA. V lost 6 bases, J lost 6 bases, and 7 bases stayed unmatched. The CDR3 DNA sequence: TGTGCCAGCAGGTCAGCGGGGGGGCCGCAGACCCAGTACTTC. Translation gives CASRSAGGPQTQYF. Combining the CDR3 with reference TRBV7-2 and TRBJ2-5 gives the whole variable domain GAGVSQSPSNKVTEKGKDVELRCDPISGHTALYWYRQSLGQGLEFLIYFQGNSAPDKSGLPSDRFSAERTGGSVSTLTIQRTQQEDSAVYLCASRSAGGPQTQYFGPGTRLLVL.

The chain links TRBV6-6 to TRBJ1-3, with D perhaps matching TRBD1 (6 bases). Deletions cut 6 bases from V and 1 base from J, with 10 bases between. The germline CDR1 and CDR2 sequences are MNHNY and SVGAGI (reference sequence). The CDR3 is 14 amino acids. The CDR3, as DNA: TGTGCCAGCAGCCGGACAGAGTCTGGAAACACCATATATTTT. Translation: CASSRTESGNTIYF.

This clone was detected only once. This chain connects TRBV9 to TRBJ1-4, with D maybe TRBD1 (6 bases). The V end was cut by 3 bases, the J end by 10 bases, with 19 bases between. Germline V gives CDR1 SGDLS, CDR2 YYNGEE. CDR3 length equals 15 residues. CDR3 sequence (DNA): TGTGCCAGCAGCGCCAGGGGTACTTCTTCAGGAAAACTGTTTTTT. Its translation is CASSARGTSSGKLFF.

In its sample, this clone was seen a few times. The gene calls are TRBV6-5 and TRBJ1-5; the match to TRBD1 covers 11 bases. Losses at the gene ends were 4 bases for V and 4 bases for J; bases not matched to a gene: 3. Germline loops: CDR1 MNHEY, CDR2 SVGAGI. The CDR3 spans 15 residues. The CDR3 nucleotides read TGTGCCAGCAGTTCCGGGACAGGGGGAAATCAGCCCCAGCATTTT. Encoded protein: CASSSGTGGNQPQHF.